Shown below are 8 T cell receptor beta chains from a single sample sequenced in a study of siplizumab effects on memory and regulatory T cells. Measured with immunoSEQ multiplex PCR; TCRdb has only the in-frame clones, and not every one. The repertoire holds tens of thousands of clones, with nearly 98% as singletons. Material for sequencing was naive CD8+ T cells sorted from blood. Receptors were obtained from a human donor in good health.

This chain connects TRBV19 to TRBJ2-7; D not resolved. The CDR3 contains 15 residues. Trimming removed 3 bases at V and 0 bases at J, with 12 bases between. Per the germline V gene, CDR1 is LNHDA and CDR2 is SQIVND (reference sequence). The CDR3 region is CASSIWYASSYEQYF. As DNA, the CDR3 is TGTGCCAGTAGTATTTGGTACGCTAGCTCCTACGAGCAGTACTTC.

The chain recombines TRBV28 with TRBJ2-5; 7 bases are shared with TRBD2. The DNA end favors TRBJ2-7, so the J call may be wrong. Germline assignment: CDR1 MDHEN and CDR2 SYDVKM. The CDR3 runs to 15 residues. DNA for the CDR3: TGTGCCAGCAGCTTCGGCGGGGGAATTACCCACGAGCAGTACTTC. It translates to CASSFGGGITHEQYF.

V and J are TRBV11-2 and TRBJ1-1; possible D gene TRBD1, 6 bases. CDR1 is SGHAT and CDR2 is FQNNGV in the germline V gene. V was trimmed by 1 base and J by 8 bases, leaving 11 bases between them. This CDR3 spans 13 amino acids. CDR3 DNA: TGTGCCAGCAGCTTAGGGCCAGGGACAGAAGCTTTCTTT. It yields the protein CASSLGPGTEAFF.

V usage is TRBV7-3 and J usage is TRBJ2-5; D is perhaps TRBD1 or TRBD2 (5 bases each). The V end was cut by 5 bases, the J end by 4 bases, with 14 bases between. Germline V gene sequence: CDR1 SGHTA, CDR2 FQGTGA. This CDR3 is built from 14 residues. CDR3 residues: CASSQNRDGETQYF. In DNA, the CDR3 is TGTGCCAGCAGCCAGAACCGGGACGGAGAGACCCAGTACTTC.

This clone came up once. An end of the junction differs from the germline gene, which may be a read error. The sample contains more than one DNA sequence encoding this CDR3. The rearrangement links TRBV5-6 to TRBJ2-3; D unclear. The CDR3 is 13 amino acids. Looked up from germline, CDR1 is SGHDT and CDR2 is YYEEEE. This chain's CDR3 is CASSLDGTDTQYF. The CDR3 DNA reads TGCGCCAGCAGCTTGGATGGGACAGATACGCAGTATTTT.

The chain carries TRBV5-5 and TRBJ2-5; TRBD1 or TRBD2 may be the D gene (6 bases each). Germline V lookup: CDR1 SGHKS, CDR2 YYEKEE (reference sequence). The CDR3 is 13 amino acids. Trimming shortened V by 5 bases and J by 5 bases, and 13 bases separated the two germline ends. The CDR3, as DNA: TGTGCCAGCAGTCCGGGGGCCTCGGAGACCCAGTACTTC. Residues: CASSPGASETQYF.

This sequence joins TRBV6-6 and TRBJ2-7, with TRBD2 matching 7 bases. CDR3 length: 14 residues. Trimming at V came to 4 bases and at J to 6 bases, leaving 9 bases not matched to a gene. CDR1 and CDR2 from the germline V gene are MNHNY and SVGAGI (reference sequence). CDR3: CASSSSGQSGEQYF. The CDR3 DNA follows: TGTGCCAGCAGTTCTAGCGGCCAATCGGGCGAGCAGTACTTC.

This rearrangement joins TRBV15 to TRBJ1-2, with no clear D. Trimming took 0 bases from V and 0 from J, leaving 11 bases between them. The CDR3 sequence is 16 residues long. The germline V gene has CDR1 LNHNV and CDR2 YYDKDF (reference sequence). The CDR3 region is CATSRDLRLANYGYTF. DNA for the CDR3: TGTGCCACCAGCAGAGATCTGAGGTTAGCTAACTATGGCTACACCTTC.